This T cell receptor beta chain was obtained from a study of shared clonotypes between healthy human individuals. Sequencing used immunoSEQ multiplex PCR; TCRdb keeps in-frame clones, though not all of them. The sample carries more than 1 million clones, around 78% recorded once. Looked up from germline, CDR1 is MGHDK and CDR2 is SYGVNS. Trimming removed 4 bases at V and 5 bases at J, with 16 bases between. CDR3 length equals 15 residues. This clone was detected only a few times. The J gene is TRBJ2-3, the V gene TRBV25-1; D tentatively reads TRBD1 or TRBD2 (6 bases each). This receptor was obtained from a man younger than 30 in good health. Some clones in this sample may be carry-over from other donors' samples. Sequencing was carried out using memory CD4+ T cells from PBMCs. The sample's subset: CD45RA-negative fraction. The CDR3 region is CASSVVSGGRDTQYF. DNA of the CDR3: TGTGCCAGCAGTGTAGTTAGTGGGGGGCGAGATACGCAGTATTTT.